The 15 T cell receptor beta chains below were found in one sample sequenced in a study of cytomegalovirus exposure and HLA in healthy donors. The PCR made use of 60 Vbeta and 13 Jbeta primers. The table came from immunoSEQ multiplex PCR; TCRdb's copy has only in-frame clones and leaves some out. The data hold approximately 170,000 clones, with 79% observed a single time. The sample consisted of PBMCs. The receptors were gathered from a woman aged 18-29 years in good health and CMV-seronegative.

This chain connects TRBV6-5 to TRBJ2-7, with D perhaps TRBD2 (5 bases). V lost 2 bases, J lost 0 bases, and 11 bases lay in between. The CDR3 has 15 residues. CDR1 is MNHEY and CDR2 is SVGAGI in the germline V gene. CDR3 in amino acids: CASSYSSGGSYEQYF. CDR3 DNA sequence: TGTGCCAGCAGTTACAGCAGCGGAGGCTCCTACGAGCAGTACTTC.

This clone has only one observation. V usage is TRBV28 and J usage is TRBJ2-5, with TRBD2 matching 7 bases. V lost 3 bases to trimming and J lost 2 bases; unmatched junction nucleotides: 6. In germline, CDR1 is MDHEN, CDR2 SYDVKM. The length of the CDR3 is 15 residues. The CDR3 nucleotides read TGTGCCAGCAGTTTGGGACTAACCTATCAAGAGACCCAGTACTTC. This translates into CASSLGLTYQETQYF.

V gene TRBV19 combines with J gene TRBJ1-1; perhaps TRBD1 as D (5 bases). Trimming removed 4 bases from V and 1 base from J, with 10 bases in between. CDR1 is LNHDA and CDR2 is SQIVND in the germline V gene (reference sequence). The CDR3 runs 14 residues. The CDR3 nucleotides are TGTGCCAGTAGTAAAGGGCAGGGGAACACTGAAGCTTTCTTT. The encoded protein is CASSKGQGNTEAFF.

This clone has a single count. V gene TRBV7-6 combines with J gene TRBJ1-2, with TRBD1 matching over 10 bases. Germline CDR1 reads SGHVS; CDR2 reads FNYEAQ. The CDR3 extends over 16 amino acids. J gave up 8 bases and V 0 bases, and 9 bases lay outside the gene matches. This chain's CDR3 is CASSLAGTGAEGGYTF. The DNA for the CDR3 is TGTGCCAGCAGCTTAGCCGGGACAGGGGCAGAGGGGGGCTACACCTTC.

This sequence joins TRBV6-1 and TRBJ2-2; tentative D call: TRBD1 (6 bases). CDR3 length equals 14 residues. From germline, CDR1 is MNHNS and CDR2 SASEGT. Trimming left V 5 bases short and J 4 bases short, with 11 bases between. The CDR3 DNA sequence: TGTGCCAGCAGTTCCCGACAGGTCACCGGGGAGCTGTTTTTT. This codes for CASSSRQVTGELFF.

The chain links TRBV29-1 to TRBJ2-6; no clear D. Trimming shortened V by 6 bases and J by 0 bases, and 12 bases separated the two germline ends. Looked up from germline, CDR1 is SQVTM and CDR2 is ANQGSEA. The CDR3 runs 15 residues. CDR3 bases: TGCAGCGTGTTTACAGTGGGCTCTGGGGCCAACGTCCTGACTTTC. It specifies CSVFTVGSGANVLTF.

The chain employs TRBV5-4 and TRBJ1-1; a weak D match, TRBD1 (5 bases). Looked up from germline, CDR1 is SGHNT and CDR2 is YYREEE (reference sequence). The length of the CDR3 is 14 residues. V gave up 7 bases and J gave up 4 bases, with 17 bases separating them. Written as DNA, the CDR3 is TGTGCCAGCGAGACTTACGGGGGAAGCACTGAAGCTTTCTTT. It is translated as CASETYGGSTEAFF. The complete variable domain, with remaining parts taken from reference TRBV5-4 and TRBJ1-1, reads ETGVTQSPTHLIKTRGQQVTLRCSSQSGHNTVSWYQQALGQGPQFIFQYYREEENGRGNFPPRFSGLQFPNYSSELNVNALELDDSALYLCASETYGGSTEAFFGQGTRLTVV.

The chain combines TRBV4-3 with TRBJ2-7; 11 bases fit TRBD2. Germline CDR1 and CDR2: LGHNA and YSLEER. This CDR3 comprises 16 residues. V lost 2 bases and J lost 3; bases outside the gene matches: 6. The DNA for the CDR3 is TGCGCCAGCAGCCAAACACTAGCGGGGGTAAACTACGAGCAGTACTTC. Its translation: CASSQTLAGVNYEQYF.

The chain couples TRBV7-9 to TRBJ1-2; the D gene is possibly TRBD1 (5 bases). The CDR3 extends over 13 amino acids. Per germline, CDR1 SEHNR and CDR2 FQNEAQ (reference sequence). The V end lost 10 bases, the J end lost 0 bases, and 12 bases lay between the germline ends. DNA for the CDR3: TGTGCCACCATCGGGGGAGCTAACTATGGCTACACCTTC. It is translated as CATIGGANYGYTF.

This clone was observed a few times. The chain carries TRBV7-2 and TRBJ1-2; 10 bases are a match to TRBD1. Losses at the gene ends were 2 bases for V and 8 bases for J; bases not matched to a gene: 8. The CDR3 has 15 residues. CDR1 and CDR2 from the germline V gene are SGHTA and FQGNSA. CDR3 sequence (DNA): TGTGCCAGCAGCTTACAGACAGGGGGCGGATACGGCTACACCTTC. It encodes CASSLQTGGGYGYTF.

This chain joins TRBV27 and TRBJ1-2; 9 nucleotides agree with TRBD1. After removal of 5 bases from V and 6 bases from J, the junction contained 7 bases not matched to a gene. The CDR3 runs to 14 residues. In germline, CDR1 is MNHEY, CDR2 SMNVEV (reference sequence). In nucleotides, the CDR3 is TGTGCCAGCAGTGGCGGGACAGGGTATGATGGCTACACCTTC. Amino acids: CASSGGTGYDGYTF.

This rearrangement joins TRBV6-5 to TRBJ1-1; 8 nucleotides match TRBD1. CDR1 is MNHEY, CDR2 SVGAGI, per germline. CDR3 length: 15 residues. V shed 1 base, J shed 2 bases, and the junction held 3 bases outside the gene matches. Here the CDR3 reads CASSYWTGKNTEAFF. The CDR3 bases are TGTGCCAGCAGTTACTGGACAGGGAAAAACACTGAAGCTTTCTTT.

This sequence joins TRBV7-9 and TRBJ2-7; D might be TRBD1 (5 bases). With 4 bases removed from V and 3 bases from J, the gap between germline ends came to 25 bases. This CDR3 region has 18 residues. Germline values: CDR1 SEHNR, CDR2 FQNEAQ (reference sequence). In nucleotides, the CDR3 is TGTGCCAGCAGCTCCCCCAGGGATGGGCAGGGATCCTTCTACGAGCAGTACTTC. The encoded protein is CASSSPRDGQGSFYEQYF.

On this clone itself: One junction end does not reproduce the germline sequence, and a read error may be involved. This rearrangement joins TRBV15 to TRBJ1-1, with unresolved D. The CDR3 is made up of 12 amino acids. The germline CDR1 and CDR2 sequences are LNHNV and YYDKDF (reference sequence). The CDR3 coding sequence is TGTGCCACCAGCCGAGAGCGACTGAGGGCTTTCTTT. As protein: CATSRERLRAFF.

This clone came up a few times. The V and J genes are TRBV9 and TRBJ2-5; 8 bases align to TRBD1. The CDR3 is made up of 15 amino acids. CDR1 and CDR2 from the germline V gene are SGDLS and YYNGEE. After removal of 0 bases from V and 4 bases from J, the junction contained 5 bases not matched to a gene. In DNA, the CDR3 is TGTGCCAGCAGCGTAGGGACAGGGTGGTCAGAGACCCAGTACTTC. Translated, it gives CASSVGTGWSETQYF.